This T cell receptor (beta chain) was retrieved from a study of T cell responses to AZD1222 COVID-19 vaccine. Overall study: Pooled samples include second doses given at about 4 or 12 weeks.

Libraries were prepared by immunoSEQ multiplex PCR; TCRdb keeps only in-frame clonotypes and omits some of them. This table holds about 150,000 clones, around 93% found once. The CDR3 contains 11 residues. The germline CDR1 and CDR2 sequences are GTSNPN and SVGIG (reference sequence). Findings and limits, study-wide: Only five to seven AZD1222 recipients were seropositive at baseline. A rise in Spike-specific TCR breadth and depth followed two AZD1222 doses.

About this clone itself: Antigen specificity is unknown. Compared with germline, one end of the junction differs, possibly owing to a read error.

The chain joins TRBV30 to TRBJ2-1; maybe TRBD2 (6 bases). The sequenced sample was peripheral blood, obtained on day 0 of AZD1222 vaccination. The TCR comes from an adult in good health. CDR3 amino acids: CAWSVLEGRVF. CDR3 nucleotide sequence: TGTGCCTGGAGTGTCTTGGAGGGCCGGGTCTTC. The full variable domain, its missing parts supplied by reference TRBV30 and TRBJ2-1, is SQTIHQWPATLVQPVGSPLSLECTVEGTSNPNLYWYRQAAGRGLQLLFYSVGIGQISSEVPQNLSASRPQDRQFILSSKKLLLSDSGFYLCAWSVLEGRVFGPGTRLTVL.